Listed below are T cell receptor beta chains from one sample, sequenced in a study of T cell repertoires in cytomegalovirus infection. TCRdb re-called the reads with MiXCR, one entry per CDR3 protein. In the table there are some 170,000 distinct CDR3 sequences, 15% to 20% of which are singletons. The sequenced sample was CD8+ T cells from PBMCs. The receptors here all came from a human donor in good health (CMV status not recorded). Some clones in this sample may be carry-over from other donors' samples. Each CDR3 is given with its conserved first and last residue. A D gene is named only where the DNA matches it firmly. Part of the rows lack a size; the others show once, few, many or a class for expanded clones.

d_call	j_call	clone_size	v_call	cdr3_nt	cdr3_aa
TRBD1	TRBJ1-2	NA	TRBV20-1	TGCAGTGCTCCTACTACCGCTGGGACAGACTATGGCTACACCTTC	CSAPTTAGTDYGYTF
NA	TRBJ2-3	NA	TRBV7-9	TGTGCCAGCAGCGAGAGGGGGTCTAGGAGCACAGATACGCAGTATTTT	CASSERGSRSTDTQYF
TRBD2	TRBJ2-7	NA	TRBV7-9	TGTGCCAGCAGCCCGGGAACTAGCGGGGGAAGCTCCTACGAGCAGTACTTC	CASSPGTSGGSSYEQYF
NA	TRBJ2-1	NA	TRBV12-3/TRBV12-4	TGTGCCAGCAGTTTGGGGAGACCTAAGCAGTTCTTC	CASSLGRPKQFF
NA	TRBJ2-3	few	TRBV28	TGTGCCAGCAGTTTATATGCAGATACGCAGTATTTT	CASSLYADTQYF
NA	TRBJ2-1	NA	TRBV4-1	TGCGCCAGCAGCCCTCGACCAAGCTCCTACAATGAGCAGTTCTTC	CASSPRPSSYNEQFF
NA	TRBJ1-2	many	TRBV7-2	TGTGCCAGCAGCTCAGCCCAGGGAGACGGCTACACCTTC	CASSSAQGDGYTF
TRBD1	TRBJ2-3	few	TRBV28	TGTGCCAGCCTCGCGATTTATGGGACAGGGAGTTTGAATACGCAGTATTTT	CASLAIYGTGSLNTQYF
TRBD1	TRBJ1-5	few	TRBV28	TGTGCCAGCATCTTCGGACAGGGGAGGTTCTTTGGGCCCCAGCATTTT	CASIFGQGRFFGPQHF
TRBD1	TRBJ1-1	NA	TRBV6-2/TRBV6-3	TGTGCCAGCAGTTATTACCGGGACAGGGCTGCGAACACTGAAGCTTTCTTT	CASSYYRDRAANTEAFF
NA	TRBJ2-7	NA	TRBV7-6	TGTGCCAGCAGCCCAACCGGGTTGCGGGACGAGCAGTACTTC	CASSPTGLRDEQYF
NA	TRBJ1-1	few	TRBV12-3/TRBV12-4	TGTGCCAGCAGTTTCCCAGGGAATGGGGCTTTCTTT	CASSFPGNGAFF
NA	TRBJ2-7	NA	TRBV20-1	TGCAGTGCTGGGGACCAGGGGAATCCCTTCTACGAGCAGTACTTC	CSAGDQGNPFYEQYF
TRBD1	TRBJ1-1	few	TRBV12-3/TRBV12-4	TGTGCCAGCAGTCCTACGACAGGGAATGAAGCTTTCTTT	CASSPTTGNEAFF
NA	TRBJ2-6	NA	TRBV23-1	TGCGCCAGCAGTCGTCCGGGCCCTACATCCTCTGGGGCCAACGTCCTGACTTTC	CASSRPGPTSSGANVLTF
NA	TRBJ1-4	few	TRBV5-6	TGTGCCAGCAGCTCGGACGGTGCAACTAATGAAAAACTGTTTTTT	CASSSDGATNEKLFF
TRBD1	TRBJ2-2	NA	TRBV27	TGTGCCAGCAGTTTATTAGGACAGGTGAACACCGGGGAGCTGTTTTTT	CASSLLGQVNTGELFF
TRBD1	TRBJ1-1	NA	TRBV24-1	TGTGCCACCAGTGAGGCACAGGGGACTGAAGCTTTCTTT	CATSEAQGTEAFF
TRBD1	TRBJ2-3	NA	TRBV7-2	TGTGCCAGCAGCGCCGAGGTGGGGGACAGATTACAAATTAGCACAGATACGCAGTATTTT	CASSAEVGDRLQISTDTQYF
NA	TRBJ1-1	few	TRBV30	TGTGCCTGGAGAAAACTATCCGGGGGCGGTGAAGCTTTCTTT	CAWRKLSGGGEAFF
NA	TRBJ2-7	NA	TRBV14	TGTGCCAGCAGCCAAGTACATCTACCCAGGGTAGGCTACGAGCAGTACTTC	CASSQVHLPRVGYEQYF
NA	TRBJ1-5	few	TRBV20-1	TGCAGTGCTAGTTTACAGAGACTTAATCAGCCCCAGCATTTT	CSASLQRLNQPQHF
NA	TRBJ2-7	many	TRBV7-2	TGTGCCAGCAGCGATACCTACGAGCAGTACTTC	CASSDTYEQYF
NA	TRBJ2-2	NA	TRBV5-6	TGTGCCAGCAGGGCGGGACAGATCGGGGAGCTGTTTTTT	CASRAGQIGELFF
NA	TRBJ2-1	NA	TRBV6-2/TRBV6-3	TGTGCCAGCAGTGGGGCTGGGGCGGGCCCCTACAATGAGCAGTTCTTC	CASSGAGAGPYNEQFF
TRBD1	TRBJ2-7	NA	TRBV6-2/TRBV6-3	TGTGCCAGCCACGGGACAGGGTTTTCCGAGCAGTACTTC	CASHGTGFSEQYF